This T cell receptor (beta chain) was captured in a study of radiotherapy plus CTLA-4 blockade in lung cancer. Study at large: In 18% of patients, objective responses were seen; 30% to 35% had disease control.

V shed 5 bases and J 0 bases; nucleotides not matched to a gene: 5. There are 15 residues in the CDR3. The V gene's germline CDR1 is SGHTA and CDR2 FQGNSA. Notes on this clone: Its target is not known.

Study-wide findings and caveats: Subsequent to radiotherapy plus ipilimumab, tumor-derived TCR clones underwent expansion in blood. Reports state that early shifts in blood T cell clones, with interferon-beta, best predicted response.

Produced via immunoSEQ multiplex PCR; TCRdb's table is partial and in-frame only. The sample lists 45,000 to 60,000 clones, roughly 83% occurring once. V usage is TRBV7-2 and J usage is TRBJ2-7; 9 bases fit TRBD2. Sequenced material: peripheral blood, taken from a patient treated with radiotherapy plus ipilimumab. The source is a human donor with non-small cell lung cancer who had a complete response to radiotherapy plus ipilimumab. The CDR3 nucleotides read TGTGCCAGCAGCCGTAGCGGGGGAGTCTCCTACGAGCAGTACGTC. As protein: CASSRSGGVSYEQYV.